This paragraph covers one T cell receptor (beta chain) sequence. Its antigen is not known. Beta-chain TCR CDR3 regions were amplified from RNA transcripts. In the first round, RT-PCR was carried out with HTBI primers, and a multiplex PCR formed the second round. Using its own MiXCR run on the multiplex PCR reads, TCRdb lists one record per CDR3 protein. Of approximately 700,000 distinct CDR3 sequences in the sample, about two fifths were seen once. The sample originates from a study of Graves' ophthalmopathy and Graves' hyperthyroidism. Study observations and caveats: Detection in blood was also observed for most expanded thyroid clonotypes above 0.001 frequency. Distinction of ophthalmopathy from stable hyperthyroidism by a 13-signature model reached roughly 87% sensitivity and approximately 81% specificity.

Certain patients, namely those with other autoimmune diseases, uncontrolled infections, pregnancy or lactation, were excluded. A diagnosis was made from clinical symptoms together with serum thyroxine, TRAb, thyroid ultrasound and orbital computed tomography. V was trimmed by 4 bases and J by 11 bases, leaving 23 bases between them. CDR3 size: 16 residues. Germline loops: CDR1 KGHDR, CDR2 SFDVKD. The gene calls are TRBV24-1 and TRBJ1-5; maybe TRBD1 (6 bases). The source of this sequence is an adult man with Graves' ophthalmopathy. Sequenced material: peripheral blood. In DNA form, the CDR3 reads TGTGCCACCAGTGACGGTGACAGGTCGGATGGGGAGACCCAGCATTTT. This translates into CATSDGDRSDGETQHF.